This T cell receptor beta chain was retrieved from a study of blood T cell repertoires in COVID-19. Study information: Acute and convalescent COVID-19 samples came from the United States, Italy and Spain. The cDNA or gDNA used as material had been derived from T cells, B-cell-depleted T cells, or PBMCs.

Between the trimmed V and J ends, which lost 2 bases and 1 base, there was a span of 11 bases. The V gene's germline CDR1 is MDHEN and CDR2 SYDVKM. The CDR3 covers 15 residues. In the original processing: By means of reference gene primer amplification, nucleated cell counts were estimated. Profiled with immunoSEQ multiplex PCR; TCRdb holds only in-frame clones, not every one. From that table come the V and J calls and clone size; the DNA was used to work out D and trimming. The top ten clones hold around 3% of a sample with about 340,000 clones, around 82% of them seen once. Input material: peripheral blood. The TCR originated in a man in his thirties or forties with active or convalescent COVID-19. The chain uses TRBV28 and TRBJ1-1; D unclear. The CDR3 is CASSLARGRNTEAFF. CDR3 sequence (DNA): TGTGCCAGCAGTTTAGCAAGAGGGAGGAACACTGAAGCTTTCTTT.